These T cell receptor beta chains were read from a single sample in a study of regulatory T cells in long-lasting Graves disease. MiXCR was run by TCRdb on the multiplex PCR reads, yielding one entry per CDR3 protein. This sample has more than 450,000 distinct CDR3 sequences; 16% occur once, and the top ten carry more than 9%. These data also formed part of another study, on T cells in Graves' hyperthyroidism and ophthalmopathy.

The specimen was peripheral blood mononuclear cells (PBMCs), collected at new diagnosis, from a patient treated with antithyroid drugs. Source of these receptors: a man in his forties with Graves disease. Both conserved end residues are part of each CDR3. D genes are given only for firm matches. Clone size is not always given. Where it is, it says once, few, many or a class for expanded clones.

v_call: TRBV20-1; d_call: .; clone_size: .; j_call: TRBJ1-4; cdr3_nt: TGCAGTGCTAGAGGCGGACCCCCCGGAGGAAAACTGTTTTTT; cdr3_aa: CSARGGPPGGKLFF
v_call: TRBV15; d_call: .; clone_size: .; j_call: TRBJ2-3; cdr3_nt: TGTGCCACCAGCAGAGGGGGGCGGGAGAGTCGCGTAGATACGCAGTATTTT; cdr3_aa: CATSRGGRESRVDTQYF
v_call: TRBV10-2; d_call: .; clone_size: few; j_call: TRBJ1-2; cdr3_nt: TGCGCCAGTCCGGGCGCTAACTATGGCTACACCTTC; cdr3_aa: CASPGANYGYTF
v_call: TRBV5-1; d_call: .; clone_size: many; j_call: TRBJ2-3; cdr3_nt: TGCGCCAGCAGCTTGAATAACAAGGGGGGCCCAGATACGCAGTATTTT; cdr3_aa: CASSLNNKGGPDTQYF
v_call: TRBV6-1; d_call: .; clone_size: .; j_call: TRBJ2-7; cdr3_nt: TGTGCCAGCGAGAGAACACCGGGACTGTCGGCCGACGAGCAGTACTTC; cdr3_aa: CASERTPGLSADEQYF
v_call: TRBV7-9; d_call: .; clone_size: many; j_call: TRBJ1-2; cdr3_nt: TGTGCCAGCAGCTTAGTGACGGATTATGGCTACACCTTC; cdr3_aa: CASSLVTDYGYTF
v_call: TRBV29-1; d_call: TRBD1; clone_size: .; j_call: TRBJ2-6; cdr3_nt: TGCAGCGTTGAGAACCGGGACAGGGGTTCGGAAGGGGCCAACGTCCTGACTTTC; cdr3_aa: CSVENRDRGSEGANVLTF
v_call: TRBV4-2; d_call: .; clone_size: few; j_call: TRBJ1-2; cdr3_nt: TGTGCCAGCAGCCAAGGATGGGATGGCTACACCTTC; cdr3_aa: CASSQGWDGYTF
v_call: TRBV12-3/TRBV12-4; d_call: .; clone_size: few; j_call: TRBJ1-6; cdr3_nt: TGTGCCAGCAGTTTATTTGGAGAGGGTTCGCATTCACCCCTCCACTTT; cdr3_aa: CASSLFGEGSHSPLHF
v_call: TRBV27; d_call: .; clone_size: many; j_call: TRBJ2-7; cdr3_nt: TGTGCCAGCAGTTTTGCAGGGACCTACGAGCAGTACTTC; cdr3_aa: CASSFAGTYEQYF
v_call: TRBV5-4; d_call: TRBD1; clone_size: .; j_call: TRBJ2-7; cdr3_nt: TGTGCCAGCAGCAACGGACAGGGGGCCTCCTACGAGCAGTACTTC; cdr3_aa: CASSNGQGASYEQYF
v_call: TRBV29-1; d_call: .; clone_size: many; j_call: TRBJ2-5; cdr3_nt: TGCAGCGTTGACGGGGCGGTTCGTGGGACACATGAGGAGACCCAGTACTTC; cdr3_aa: CSVDGAVRGTHEETQYF
v_call: TRBV7-3; d_call: TRBD1; clone_size: many; j_call: TRBJ1-2; cdr3_nt: TGTGCCAGCAGCCCAGGACAGGGTATGGATGGCTACACCTTC; cdr3_aa: CASSPGQGMDGYTF
v_call: TRBV6-1; d_call: .; clone_size: many; j_call: TRBJ2-7; cdr3_nt: TGTGCCAGCGGGGATTGGGAGCAGTACTTC; cdr3_aa: CASGDWEQYF
v_call: TRBV7-9; d_call: .; clone_size: .; j_call: TRBJ1-4; cdr3_nt: TGTGCCAGCAGGGGAAGCGGCGGGACAAGGCTCGAAAAACTGTTTTTT; cdr3_aa: CASRGSGGTRLEKLFF
v_call: TRBV6-6; d_call: TRBD2; clone_size: many; j_call: TRBJ2-3; cdr3_nt: TGTGCCAGCAGTTACTCGCCTAGCGGTAGCACAGATACGCAGTATTTT; cdr3_aa: CASSYSPSGSTDTQYF
v_call: TRBV3-1; d_call: .; clone_size: .; j_call: TRBJ2-7; cdr3_nt: TGTGCCAGCAGCCACCCGGGAAGCGCGAAGACCTACGAGCAGTACTTC; cdr3_aa: CASSHPGSAKTYEQYF
v_call: TRBV19; d_call: .; clone_size: few; j_call: TRBJ2-1; cdr3_nt: TGTGCCAGTAGTATCCCCTCGGGGGGCGCAATTGATGAGCAGTTCTTC; cdr3_aa: CASSIPSGGAIDEQFF
v_call: TRBV28; d_call: TRBD2; clone_size: .; j_call: TRBJ2-2; cdr3_nt: TGTGCCAGCAGTTCTAGCGGGAGGGGCGGGGAGCTGTTTTTT; cdr3_aa: CASSSSGRGGELFF
v_call: TRBV6-1; d_call: TRBD1; clone_size: .; j_call: TRBJ2-5; cdr3_nt: TGTGCCAGCAGCACCTTACAGGGGGCAGAGACCCAGTACTTC; cdr3_aa: CASSTLQGAETQYF
v_call: TRBV28; d_call: .; clone_size: many; j_call: TRBJ2-6; cdr3_nt: TGTGCCAGCAGGCAGAACTCTGGGGCCAACGTCCTGACTTTC; cdr3_aa: CASRQNSGANVLTF
v_call: TRBV11-3; d_call: .; clone_size: many; j_call: TRBJ2-1; cdr3_nt: TGTGCCAGCAGCTTAGGGACAATTAAGGATGAGCAGTTCTTC; cdr3_aa: CASSLGTIKDEQFF
v_call: TRBV7-9; d_call: TRBD1; clone_size: many; j_call: TRBJ2-1; cdr3_nt: TGTGCCAGCAGCTTCCGGGACAGGGAGGATGAGCAGTTCTTC; cdr3_aa: CASSFRDREDEQFF
v_call: TRBV6-2/TRBV6-3; d_call: TRBD1; clone_size: few; j_call: TRBJ2-5; cdr3_nt: TGTGCCAGCAGGGACAGGGCTTGGGAGACCCAGTACTTC; cdr3_aa: CASRDRAWETQYF
v_call: TRBV14; d_call: .; clone_size: .; j_call: TRBJ2-3; cdr3_nt: TGTGCCAGCAGCCAAGGGCGGCACCATTTGACAGATACGCAGTATTTT; cdr3_aa: CASSQGRHHLTDTQYF
v_call: TRBV28; d_call: TRBD2; clone_size: many; j_call: TRBJ2-2; cdr3_nt: TGTGCCAGCAGTTTTCAGGGACTACCGACTTTCACCGGGGAGCTGTTTTTT; cdr3_aa: CASSFQGLPTFTGELFF
v_call: TRBV30; d_call: TRBD2; clone_size: many; j_call: TRBJ2-3; cdr3_nt: TGTGCCTGGGGGGGGACTAACACAGATACGCAGTATTTT; cdr3_aa: CAWGGTNTDTQYF
v_call: TRBV7-8; d_call: .; clone_size: few; j_call: TRBJ1-6; cdr3_nt: TGTGCCAGCAGCTTAATTGATGAGGGAAAATCACCCCTCCACTTT; cdr3_aa: CASSLIDEGKSPLHF
v_call: TRBV28; d_call: .; clone_size: many; j_call: TRBJ1-5; cdr3_nt: TGTGCCAGCAGTTTCCTACGGCACGGACGCAATCAGCCCCAGCATTTT; cdr3_aa: CASSFLRHGRNQPQHF
v_call: TRBV19; d_call: TRBD1; clone_size: .; j_call: TRBJ1-3; cdr3_nt: TGTGCCAGTAGTATCGCCACAGGGGCCTATGGAAACACCATATATTTT; cdr3_aa: CASSIATGAYGNTIYF
v_call: TRBV11-2; d_call: .; clone_size: many; j_call: TRBJ2-1; cdr3_nt: TGCGCCAGCAGCTTAGCTCGGGGTCATGAGCAGTTCTTC; cdr3_aa: CASSLARGHEQFF
v_call: TRBV19; d_call: TRBD2; clone_size: few; j_call: TRBJ2-2; cdr3_nt: TGTGCCAGTAGTACTATAGCGGGGACCGGGGAGCTGTTTTTT; cdr3_aa: CASSTIAGTGELFF
v_call: TRBV20-1; d_call: TRBD1; clone_size: many; j_call: TRBJ2-1; cdr3_nt: TGCAGTGCTAGGACCGTGACAGGGCTGAATGAGCAGTTCTTC; cdr3_aa: CSARTVTGLNEQFF
v_call: TRBV28; d_call: TRBD2; clone_size: .; j_call: TRBJ2-5; cdr3_nt: TGTGCCAGCAGTTTTGCGGGAGGGTTAAAAGAGACCCAGTACTTC; cdr3_aa: CASSFAGGLKETQYF
v_call: TRBV29-1; d_call: .; clone_size: many; j_call: TRBJ1-1; cdr3_nt: TGCAGCGTTGCCAGGTGGGAGGGCACTGAAGCTTTCTTT; cdr3_aa: CSVARWEGTEAFF
v_call: TRBV27; d_call: .; clone_size: few; j_call: TRBJ1-5; cdr3_nt: TGTGCCAGCAGTCCCTGGACGTTTAGAAATAGCAATCAGCCCCAGCATTTT; cdr3_aa: CASSPWTFRNSNQPQHF
v_call: TRBV7-3; d_call: TRBD1; clone_size: many; j_call: TRBJ1-1; cdr3_nt: TGTGCCAGCAGCTTAACGGGACAGGGATTTGATGAAGCTTTCTTT; cdr3_aa: CASSLTGQGFDEAFF
v_call: TRBV11-2; d_call: TRBD1; clone_size: many; j_call: TRBJ1-2; cdr3_nt: TGTGCCAGCAGCTTAATAACAGGGGAGGGCTATGGCTACACCTTC; cdr3_aa: CASSLITGEGYGYTF
v_call: TRBV6-1; d_call: TRBD1; clone_size: many; j_call: TRBJ2-7; cdr3_nt: TGTGCCAGCAGTCCGGGGACAGGGATTGGCTACGAGCAGTACTTC; cdr3_aa: CASSPGTGIGYEQYF
v_call: TRBV7-9; d_call: TRBD1; clone_size: many; j_call: TRBJ2-7; cdr3_nt: TGTGCCAGCAGCTTTGGGACAGGGGTTTACGAGCAGTACTTC; cdr3_aa: CASSFGTGVYEQYF
v_call: TRBV5-4; d_call: .; clone_size: .; j_call: TRBJ1-1; cdr3_nt: TGTGCCAGCAGCCAAATTCCATCAGGTGGGACTGAAGCTTTCTTT; cdr3_aa: CASSQIPSGGTEAFF
v_call: TRBV20-1; d_call: .; clone_size: once; j_call: TRBJ2-3; cdr3_nt: TGCAGTGCTAGTGACACCGGCCCAGATACGCAGTATTTT; cdr3_aa: CSASDTGPDTQYF
v_call: TRBV14; d_call: .; clone_size: .; j_call: TRBJ2-5; cdr3_nt: TGTGCCAGCAGCCAAGTGTATGCGTACCAAGAGACCCAGTACTTC; cdr3_aa: CASSQVYAYQETQYF
v_call: TRBV4-1; d_call: .; clone_size: .; j_call: TRBJ1-1; cdr3_nt: TGCGCCAGCAGCCATATCGGCACTGAAGCTTTCTTT; cdr3_aa: CASSHIGTEAFF
v_call: TRBV11-2; d_call: .; clone_size: .; j_call: TRBJ2-1; cdr3_nt: TGTGCCAGCAGCGCGGGACTGTTAAACTCCTACAATGAGCAGTTCTTC; cdr3_aa: CASSAGLLNSYNEQFF